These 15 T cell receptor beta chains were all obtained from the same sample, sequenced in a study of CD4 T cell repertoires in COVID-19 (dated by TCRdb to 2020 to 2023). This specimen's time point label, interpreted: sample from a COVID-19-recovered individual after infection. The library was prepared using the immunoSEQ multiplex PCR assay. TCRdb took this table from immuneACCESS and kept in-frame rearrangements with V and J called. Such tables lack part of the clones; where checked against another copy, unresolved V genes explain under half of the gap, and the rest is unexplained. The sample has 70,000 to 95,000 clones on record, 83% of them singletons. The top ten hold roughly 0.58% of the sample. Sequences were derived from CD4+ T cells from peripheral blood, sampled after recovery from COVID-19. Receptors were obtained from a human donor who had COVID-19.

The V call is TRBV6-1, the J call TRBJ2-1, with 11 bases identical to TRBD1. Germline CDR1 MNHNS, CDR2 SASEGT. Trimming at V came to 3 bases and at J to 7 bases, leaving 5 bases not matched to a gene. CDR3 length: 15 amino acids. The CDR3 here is CASSDPGQGGNEQFF. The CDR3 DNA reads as TGTGCCAGCAGTGATCCGGGACAGGGGGGTAATGAGCAGTTCTTC.

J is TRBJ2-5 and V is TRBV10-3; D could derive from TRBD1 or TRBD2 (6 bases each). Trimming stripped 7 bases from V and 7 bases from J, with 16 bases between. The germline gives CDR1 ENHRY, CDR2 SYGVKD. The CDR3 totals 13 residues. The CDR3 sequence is CAITGALGGTQYF. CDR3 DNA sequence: TGTGCCATCACAGGGGCTCTCGGGGGGACCCAGTACTTC.

Here the CDR3 reads CASSLGLAGEQFF. The CDR3 DNA is TGTGCCAGCAGCTTAGGGCTAGCGGGTGAGCAGTTCTTC. The chain is built from TRBV11-2 and TRBJ2-1; 8 bases line up with TRBD2. Germline V gene lookup returns CDR1 SGHAT and CDR2 FQNNGV. The J segment lost 9 bases and the V segment lost 1 base, leaving 2 bases of the junction unmatched. The CDR3 is 13 amino acids. Complete variable domain (other parts from reference TRBV11-2 and TRBJ2-1): EAGVAQSPRYKIIEKRQSVAFWCNPISGHATLYWYQQILGQGPKLLIQFQNNGVVDDSQLPKDRFSAERLKGVDSTLKIQPAKLEDSAVYLCASSLGLAGEQFFGPGTRLTVL.

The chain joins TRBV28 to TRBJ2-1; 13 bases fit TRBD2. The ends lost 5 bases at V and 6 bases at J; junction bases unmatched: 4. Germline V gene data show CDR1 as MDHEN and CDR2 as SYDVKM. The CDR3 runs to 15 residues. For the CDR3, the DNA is TGTGCCAGCAGTACAAGACTAGCGGGGGGCAATGAGCAGTTCTTC. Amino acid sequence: CASSTRLAGGNEQFF.

CDR3 in amino acids: CASSLTADSEAFF. CDR3 in DNA: TGTGCCAGCAGCTTAACGGCCGACTCTGAAGCTTTCTTT. The chain is built from TRBV7-3 and TRBJ1-1; D call uncertain. CDR1 SGHTA and CDR2 FQGTGA come from the germline V gene. V was pared by 0 bases and J by 6 bases, with 8 bases between. This CDR3 has 13 amino acids.

The CDR3 sequence: CASSPTPWDLQSSNQPQHF. The DNA for the CDR3 is TGTGCCAGCAGCCCCACTCCTTGGGACTTACAATCTAGCAATCAGCCCCAGCATTTT. This chain joins TRBV7-2 and TRBJ1-5; weak D call: TRBD1 (5 bases). This CDR3 is 19 amino acids long. Trimming pared 5 bases from V and 0 bases from J, leaving 23 bases between. Germline loops: CDR1 SGHTA, CDR2 FQGNSA.

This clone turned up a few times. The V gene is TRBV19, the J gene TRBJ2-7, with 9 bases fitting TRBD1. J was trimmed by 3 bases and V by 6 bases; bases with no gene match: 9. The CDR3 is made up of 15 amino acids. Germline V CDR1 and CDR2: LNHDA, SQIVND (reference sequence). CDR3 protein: CASSESGTGIYEQYF. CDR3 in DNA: TGTGCCAGTAGCGAATCCGGGACAGGGATCTACGAGCAGTACTTC.

CDR3 sequence: CASGGQGHGYTF. In DNA, the CDR3 is TGTGCCAGCGGGGGACAGGGTCATGGCTACACCTTC. The chain links TRBV3-1 (or the pseudogene TRBV3-2) to TRBJ1-2; 9 nucleotides agree with TRBD1. Trimming removed 8 bases from V and 6 bases from J; junction bases left unmatched: 4. The germline gives CDR1 LGHDT, CDR2 YNNKEL (reference sequence). CDR3 length: 12 residues.

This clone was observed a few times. The CDR3 protein is CASSDDTLPGELFF. The CDR3 DNA reads as TGCGCCAGCAGTGATGACACCCTGCCCGGGGAGCTGTTTTTT. This chain uses TRBV10-1 with TRBJ2-2; D call uncertain. The CDR3 runs to 14 residues. V dropped 3 bases and J dropped 6 bases, with 11 bases sitting between them. The germline gives CDR1 WNHNN, CDR2 SYGVQD (reference sequence).

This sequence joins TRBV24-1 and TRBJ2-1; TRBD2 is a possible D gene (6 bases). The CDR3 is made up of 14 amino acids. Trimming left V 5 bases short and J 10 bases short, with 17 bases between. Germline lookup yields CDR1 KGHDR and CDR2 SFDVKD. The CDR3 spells CATSAGVPLGEQFF. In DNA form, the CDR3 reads TGTGCCACCAGTGCGGGGGTCCCTTTGGGAGAGCAGTTCTTC.

In DNA form, the CDR3 reads TGTGCCAGCAGCGTAGTGCTAGCGGGGGGCGGTGAGCAGTTCTTC. It translates to CASSVVLAGGGEQFF. The gene calls are TRBV9 and TRBJ2-1; 11 bases are shared with TRBD2. This CDR3 has 15 residues. J gave up 9 bases and V 0 bases, and 5 bases lay outside the gene matches. Germline CDR1 reads SGDLS; CDR2 reads YYNGEE.

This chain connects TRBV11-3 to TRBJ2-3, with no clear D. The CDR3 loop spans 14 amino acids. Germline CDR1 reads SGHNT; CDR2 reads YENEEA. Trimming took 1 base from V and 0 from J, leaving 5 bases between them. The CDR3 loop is CASSLARSTDTQYF. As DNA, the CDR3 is TGTGCCAGCAGCTTAGCACGGAGCACAGATACGCAGTATTTT.

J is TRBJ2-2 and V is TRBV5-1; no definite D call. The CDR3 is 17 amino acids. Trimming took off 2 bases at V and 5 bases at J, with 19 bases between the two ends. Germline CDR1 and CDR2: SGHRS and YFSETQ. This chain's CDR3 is CASSFATTGKTTGELFF. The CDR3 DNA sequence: TGCGCCAGCAGCTTCGCGACAACCGGCAAGACGACCGGGGAGCTGTTTTTT.

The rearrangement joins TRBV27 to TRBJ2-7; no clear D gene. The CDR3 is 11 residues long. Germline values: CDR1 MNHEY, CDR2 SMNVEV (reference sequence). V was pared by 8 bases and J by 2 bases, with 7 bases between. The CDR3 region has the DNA TGTGCCAGCGGTCTTGCCTACGAGCAGTACTTC. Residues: CASGLAYEQYF.

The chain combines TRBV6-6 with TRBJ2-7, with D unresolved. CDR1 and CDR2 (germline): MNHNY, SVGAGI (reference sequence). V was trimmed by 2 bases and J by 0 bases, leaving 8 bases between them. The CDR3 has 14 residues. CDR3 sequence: CASSYGRNSYEQYF. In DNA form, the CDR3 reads TGTGCCAGCAGTTACGGCCGGAACTCCTACGAGCAGTACTTC.